The clone carrying this T cell receptor (beta chain) is labeled medium-sized. Its specificity is unknown. Using 32 V and 13 J primers, multiplex PCR amplified TCR beta CDR3. TCRdb re-analysed the multiplex PCR reads in MiXCR, keeping a single row per CDR3 protein. This table has roughly 15,000 distinct CDR3 sequences, under 30% appearing once. This CDR3 has 12 residues. V dropped 6 bases and J dropped 3 bases, with 12 bases sitting between them. From germline, CDR1 is DFQATT and CDR2 SNEGSKA (reference sequence). Template material comprised bulk tumor genomic DNA at roughly 650 ng per sample. While surgery was under way, several biopsies spaced far apart were taken per primary tumor. Patients with untreated, newly diagnosed non-small cell lung cancer underwent curative surgery. Individuals who provided samples were patients with newly diagnosed non-small cell lung cancer who were having surgery with curative intent.

The sample originates from a study of immune heterogeneity within non-small cell lung tumors. Overall study context: Tumor histology was classified as squamous cell carcinoma in 4 cases, non-squamous carcinoma in around nine and not otherwise specified in 1. Study observations and caveats: A moderate but significant correlation was observed between local T-cell clonality and local tumor mutational burden (R around 0.35).

The V call is TRBV20-1, the J call TRBJ2-7; weak D call: TRBD1 (6 bases). This clonotype was obtained from a man aged 35 to 55 with non-small cell lung cancer. The sequenced sample consisted of lung tumor tissue. CDR3 nucleotides: TGCAGTGCCTTGAGGGGGAACTACGAGCAGTACTTC. Its protein product is CSALRGNYEQYF.